This T cell receptor (beta chain) came from a study of TIL therapy for anti-PD-1-resistant metastatic lung cancer. As for time point: pre-treatment sample, taken before nivolumab and TIL therapy. Most excised metastases sampled were pleural nodules or supraclavicular lymph nodes. Sequencing used immunoSEQ v3. The table came from immunoSEQ multiplex PCR; TCRdb's copy has only in-frame clones and leaves some out. Of approximately 95,000 clones in the sample, less than 70% were seen once. Trimming cost V 0 bases and J 3 bases; bases outside gene matches: 14. The CDR3 totals 19 residues. Germline loops: CDR1 MNHEY, CDR2 SMNVEV (reference sequence).

This rearrangement joins TRBV27 to TRBJ1-2, with 9 bases fitting TRBD1. The sequence was obtained from a person aged 25-79 years with non-small cell lung cancer. The input for sequencing was tumor tissue, taken at baseline. This CDR3 is CASSLSSGTGGMGYYGYTF. The CDR3, as DNA: TGTGCCAGCAGTTTATCGTCGGGCACAGGGGGCATGGGGTACTATGGCTACACCTTC.